This is a list of T cell receptor beta chains from one sample in a study of identical twins. TCRdb re-called the 5' RACE reads with MiXCR, one entry per CDR3 protein. This sample has 400,000 or so distinct CDR3 sequences, with roughly 9% found just once. The sequencing sample was made of naive T cells sorted from blood. The receptor set was obtained from a woman aged 50 to 60 in good health. CDR3s include the opening cysteine and the closing phenylalanine or tryptophan. D genes are given only for firm matches. Clone size is not always given. Where it is, it says once, few, many or a class for expanded clones.

V,J,D,size,length,CDR3,DNA
TRBV10-2,TRBJ2-1,TRBD2,.,14,CASRAGGPLDEQFF,TGCGCCAGCAGGGCGGGAGGGCCTTTGGATGAGCAGTTCTTC
TRBV7-2,TRBJ2-7,TRBD2,.,15,CASSLWIAGEGEQYF,TGTGCCAGCAGCTTATGGATAGCGGGAGAAGGGGAGCAGTACTTC
TRBV11-2,TRBJ2-3,.,.,16,CASSLDLGLGGDTQYF,TGTGCCAGCAGCTTAGATCTTGGCTTGGGCGGAGATACGCAGTATTTT
TRBV29-1,TRBJ1-3,.,.,12,CSVAGNGLAIYF,TGCAGCGTCGCCGGCAACGGGTTGGCCATATATTTT
TRBV12-3/TRBV12-4,TRBJ1-5,TRBD1,few,14,CASSRQGAAQPQHF,TGTGCCAGCAGCAGACAGGGGGCAGCCCAGCCCCAGCATTTT
TRBV7-9,TRBJ1-2,.,.,12,CASSPEHYGYTF,TGTGCCAGCAGCCCCGAACACTATGGCTACACCTTC
TRBV24-1,TRBJ2-1,.,many,13,CATSDLLGLEQFF,TGTGCCACCAGTGATTTGTTAGGTTTAGAGCAGTTCTTC
TRBV12-3/TRBV12-4,TRBJ2-5,TRBD2,few,15,CASSFSGRLKETQYF,TGTGCCAGCAGTTTTAGCGGGCGCCTTAAAGAGACCCAGTACTTC
TRBV29-1,TRBJ2-1,.,many,14,CSVDSLFMGNEQFF,TGCAGCGTTGATTCCCTTTTTATGGGGAATGAGCAGTTCTTC
TRBV7-9,TRBJ2-1,TRBD2,.,18,CASSSRGVGLAGINEQFF,TGTGCCAGCAGCTCAAGAGGGGTGGGACTAGCGGGGATCAATGAGCAGTTCTTC
TRBV20-1,TRBJ2-7,TRBD2,few,18,CSARGHIPGLANSYEQYF,TGCAGTGCTAGAGGCCATATACCCGGACTAGCGAATTCCTACGAGCAGTACTTC
TRBV7-9,TRBJ1-1,.,many,15,CASSLAVSLGTEAFF,TGTGCCAGCAGCTTAGCAGTCTCACTAGGCACTGAAGCTTTCTTT
TRBV29-1,TRBJ1-1,.,.,11,CSVGGGSEAFF,TGCAGCGTGGGGGGGGGCTCTGAAGCTTTCTTT
TRBV20-1,TRBJ1-1,.,few,13,CSAPTTVVTEAFF,TGCAGTGCGCCTACAACGGTAGTTACTGAAGCTTTCTTT
TRBV7-2,TRBJ2-7,.,few,12,CASSSDLYEQYF,TGTGCCAGCAGCTCGGACTTGTACGAGCAGTACTTC
TRBV12-3/TRBV12-4,TRBJ2-3,.,.,16,CASSLLSGSVTDTQYF,TGTGCCAGCAGTTTACTCTCAGGGAGTGTTACAGATACGCAGTATTTT
TRBV19,TRBJ2-1,.,.,16,CASSMQAVSSYNEQFF,TGTGCCAGTAGTATGCAAGCGGTTAGCTCCTACAATGAGCAGTTCTTC
TRBV20-1,TRBJ2-3,.,few,15,CSAASRDRRADTQYF,TGCAGTGCCGCGAGCCGAGACAGGAGGGCAGATACGCAGTATTTT
TRBV5-1,TRBJ2-2,.,many,15,CASSLAGENTGELFF,TGCGCCAGCAGCTTGGCAGGGGAGAACACCGGGGAGCTGTTTTTT
TRBV3-1,TRBJ1-1,.,few,15,CASSQDARVYAEAFF,TGTGCCAGCAGCCAAGATGCCAGGGTTTATGCTGAAGCTTTCTTT
TRBV3-1,TRBJ1-6,TRBD1,.,15,CASSQYQGARSPLHF,TGTGCCAGCAGCCAATATCAGGGGGCGCGCTCACCCCTCCACTTT
TRBV5-1,TRBJ2-5,.,few,15,CASSLGGLHQETQYF,TGCGCCAGCAGCTTAGGAGGCCTACACCAAGAGACCCAGTACTTC
TRBV29-1,TRBJ1-1,.,.,10,CSVAQGEAFF,TGCAGCGTTGCCCAGGGAGAAGCTTTCTTT
TRBV7-3,TRBJ2-6,.,few,17,CASSSRPTRSGANVLTF,TGTGCCAGCAGCTCCCGGCCGACTCGCTCTGGGGCCAACGTCCTGACTTTC
TRBV19,TRBJ2-1,TRBD2,.,16,CASSPLAGVFRNEQFF,TGTGCCAGTAGTCCCCTAGCGGGAGTTTTTCGAAATGAGCAGTTCTTC
TRBV20-1,TRBJ2-7,.,.,14,CSARYGTGSYEQYF,TGCAGTGCTAGATATGGTACAGGTTCCTACGAGCAGTACTTC
TRBV20-1,TRBJ2-4,.,few,19,CSARDGASVPREAKNIQYF,TGCAGTGCTAGAGATGGGGCTAGCGTTCCCAGGGAGGCCAAAAACATTCAGTACTTC
TRBV5-1,TRBJ2-2,TRBD2,few,17,CASSSGGGRTNTGELFF,TGCGCCAGCAGCTCGGGTGGCGGGAGGACGAACACCGGGGAGCTGTTTTTT
TRBV5-1,TRBJ1-5,.,many,13,CASSPGPAQPQHF,TGCGCCAGCAGCCCTGGGCCCGCTCAGCCCCAGCATTTT
TRBV12-3/TRBV12-4,TRBJ2-7,.,few,12,CASRSTGTEQYF,TGTGCCAGCAGATCCACAGGTACCGAGCAGTACTTC
TRBV28,TRBJ2-2,TRBD1,.,14,CASSGGQVRRELFF,TGTGCCAGCAGTGGGGGACAGGTTCGCCGGGAGCTGTTTTTT
TRBV12-5,TRBJ1-5,.,.,16,CASGLVVGSPGQPQHF,TGTGCTAGTGGTTTGGTAGTCGGTAGTCCTGGGCAGCCCCAGCATTTT
TRBV12-3/TRBV12-4,TRBJ1-1,.,many,14,CASSLGGGYTEAFF,TGTGCCAGCAGTTTAGGGGGGGGTTACACTGAAGCTTTCTTT
TRBV6-5,TRBJ1-5,.,.,16,CASSYTWGKGIQPQHF,TGTGCCAGCAGTTACACCTGGGGAAAGGGGATCCAGCCCCAGCATTTT
TRBV7-2,TRBJ2-2,.,few,13,CASSLDLVGELFF,TGTGCCAGCAGCTTAGATCTAGTCGGGGAGCTGTTTTTT
TRBV7-9,TRBJ1-4,TRBD1,few,14,CASSLTGGNEKLFF,TGTGCCAGCAGCTTGACAGGGGGAAATGAAAAACTGTTTTTT
TRBV12-3/TRBV12-4,TRBJ2-1,TRBD2,few,14,CASSGRADANEQFF,TGTGCCAGCAGCGGGAGGGCCGATGCCAATGAGCAGTTCTTC
TRBV9,TRBJ2-1,.,.,16,CASSQSGTPTFNEQFF,TGTGCCAGCAGCCAATCCGGGACACCAACCTTCAATGAGCAGTTCTTC
TRBV12-3/TRBV12-4,TRBJ2-3,TRBD2,.,16,CASRPRRDYKGNTQYF,TGTGCCAGCAGACCGCGCCGGGACTACAAGGGGAATACGCAGTATTTT
TRBV11-3,TRBJ2-5,.,few,15,CASSLETSRVETQYF,TGTGCCAGCAGCTTAGAGACTAGTAGGGTTGAGACCCAGTACTTC
TRBV4-2,TRBJ1-2,TRBD1,many,14,CASSQAQGNYGYTF,TGTGCCAGCAGCCAAGCACAGGGGAACTATGGCTACACCTTC
TRBV19,TRBJ2-2,.,few,17,CASSIAQGSANTGELFF,TGTGCCAGTAGTATAGCTCAGGGGAGCGCGAACACCGGGGAGCTGTTTTTT
TRBV2,TRBJ2-3,.,.,14,CASSEVLVADTQYF,TGTGCCAGCAGTGAAGTCCTAGTTGCAGATACGCAGTATTTT
TRBV14,TRBJ1-6,TRBD1,many,15,CASSPRTGQNSPLHF,TGTGCCAGCAGCCCACGGACAGGGCAAAATTCACCCCTCCACTTT
TRBV25-1,TRBJ2-3,TRBD2,many,16,CASSEPTSGGEDTQYF,TGTGCCAGCAGTGAGCCCACTAGCGGAGGGGAAGATACGCAGTATTTT
TRBV20-1,TRBJ2-7,.,.,14,CSAPQVSSSYEQYF,TGCAGTGCCCCACAGGTGTCCAGCTCCTACGAGCAGTACTTC
TRBV27,TRBJ1-1,TRBD1,few,13,CASSQGVVTEAFF,TGTGCCAGCAGTCAGGGGGTAGTCACTGAAGCTTTCTTT
TRBV11-1,TRBJ2-6,.,.,16,CASSLPRGPGANVLTF,TGTGCCAGCAGCCTCCCAAGGGGACCCGGGGCCAACGTCCTGACTTTC